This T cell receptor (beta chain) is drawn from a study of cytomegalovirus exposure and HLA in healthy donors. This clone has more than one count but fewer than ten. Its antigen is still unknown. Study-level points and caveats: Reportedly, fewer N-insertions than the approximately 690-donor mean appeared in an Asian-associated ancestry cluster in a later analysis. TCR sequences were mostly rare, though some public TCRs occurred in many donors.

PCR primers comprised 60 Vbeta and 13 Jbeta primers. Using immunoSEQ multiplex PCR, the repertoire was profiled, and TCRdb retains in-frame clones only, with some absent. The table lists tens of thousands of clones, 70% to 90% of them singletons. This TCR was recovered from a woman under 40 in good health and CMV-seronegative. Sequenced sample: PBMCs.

CDR3 in amino acids: CAWKTGGNQPQHF. The CDR3 coding sequence is TGTGCCTGGAAGACAGGGGGCAATCAGCCCCAGCATTTT. V and J are TRBV30 and TRBJ1-5; 8 bases agree with TRBD1. The CDR3 extends over 13 amino acids. Unmatched junction bases numbered 1, after V lost 4 bases and J lost 2 bases. Germline CDR1 and CDR2: GTSNPN and SVGIG (reference sequence).